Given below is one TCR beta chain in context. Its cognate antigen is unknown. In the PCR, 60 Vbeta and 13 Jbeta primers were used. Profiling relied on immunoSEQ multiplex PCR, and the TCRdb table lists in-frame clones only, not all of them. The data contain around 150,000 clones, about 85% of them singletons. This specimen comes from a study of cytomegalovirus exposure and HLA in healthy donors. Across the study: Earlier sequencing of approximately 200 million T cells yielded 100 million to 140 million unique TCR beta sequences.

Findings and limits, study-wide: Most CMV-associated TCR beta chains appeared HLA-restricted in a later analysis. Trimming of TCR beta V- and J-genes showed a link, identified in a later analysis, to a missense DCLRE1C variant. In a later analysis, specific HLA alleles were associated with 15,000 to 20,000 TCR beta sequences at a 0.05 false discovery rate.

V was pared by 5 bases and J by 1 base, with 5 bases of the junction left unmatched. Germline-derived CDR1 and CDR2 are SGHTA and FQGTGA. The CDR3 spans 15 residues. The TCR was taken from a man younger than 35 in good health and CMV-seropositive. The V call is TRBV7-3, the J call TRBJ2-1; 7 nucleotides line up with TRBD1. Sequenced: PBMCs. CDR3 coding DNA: TGTGCCAGCAGCCTCGGACAGGTTTCCTACAATGAGCAGTTCTTC. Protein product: CASSLGQVSYNEQFF.